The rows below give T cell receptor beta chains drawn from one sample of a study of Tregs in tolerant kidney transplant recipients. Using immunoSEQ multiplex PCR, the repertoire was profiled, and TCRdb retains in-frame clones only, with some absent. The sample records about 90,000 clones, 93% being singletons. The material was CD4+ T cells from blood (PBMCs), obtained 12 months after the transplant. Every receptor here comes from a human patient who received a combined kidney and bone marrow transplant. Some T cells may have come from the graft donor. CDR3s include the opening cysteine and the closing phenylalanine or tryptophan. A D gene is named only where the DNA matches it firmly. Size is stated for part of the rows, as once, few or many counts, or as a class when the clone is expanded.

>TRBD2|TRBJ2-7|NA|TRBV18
CASSLDSGTRTYEQYF
TGTGCCAGCTCGCTAGATTCCGGGACTAGAACCTACGAGCAGTACTTC
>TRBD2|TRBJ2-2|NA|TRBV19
CASSVTSGRLTGELFF
TGTGCCAGTAGTGTGACTAGCGGGAGGCTCACCGGGGAGCTGTTTTTT
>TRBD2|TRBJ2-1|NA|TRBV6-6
CASSYSRTSGKNEQFF
TGTGCCAGCAGTTACTCCAGGACTAGCGGGAAGAATGAGCAGTTCTTC
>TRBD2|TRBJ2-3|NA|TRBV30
CAWTGLAGGHGDTQYF
TGTGCCTGGACCGGACTAGCGGGAGGTCACGGGGATACGCAGTATTTT
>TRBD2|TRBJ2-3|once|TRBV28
CASSLGGGRTQYF
TGTGCCAGCAGTCTCGGGGGGGGAAGAACGCAGTATTTT
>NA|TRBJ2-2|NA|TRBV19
CASRTTLQGSDTGELFF
TGTGCCAGTAGAACCACTTTACAGGGTAGTGACACCGGGGAGCTGTTTTTT
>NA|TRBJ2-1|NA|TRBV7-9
CASSFRDRHSYPLWSIIF
TGTGCCAGCAGCTTCCGTGACAGACATTCATATCCTCTCTGGTCCATCATCTTC
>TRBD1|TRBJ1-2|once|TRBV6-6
CASSFPTGLDYGYTF
TGTGCCAGCAGTTTTCCGACAGGGCTCGACTATGGCTACACCTTC
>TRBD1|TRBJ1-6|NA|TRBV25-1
CASRGLRDRGGPPLHF
TGTGCCAGCAGAGGACTCCGGGACAGGGGAGGACCCCCCCTCCACTTT
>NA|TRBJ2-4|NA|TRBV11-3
CASSRNLGDFQYF
TGTGCCAGCAGCCGAAATCTCGGTGACTTTCAGTACTTC
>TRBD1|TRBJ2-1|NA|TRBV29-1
CSVEKGTAAYNEQFF
TGCAGCGTTGAAAAGGGGACAGCAGCCTACAATGAGCAGTTCTTC
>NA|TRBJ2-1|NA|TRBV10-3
CAIRALNEQFF
TGTGCCATCAGGGCCCTGAATGAGCAGTTCTTC
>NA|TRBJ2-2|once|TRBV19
CASSIVSGGELFF
TGTGCCAGTAGTATAGTTTCAGGCGGGGAGCTGTTTTTT
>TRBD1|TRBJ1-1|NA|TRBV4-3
CASSRGTGGVDTEAFF
TGCGCCAGCAGCCGCGGGACAGGGGGGGTGGACACTGAAGCTTTCTTT
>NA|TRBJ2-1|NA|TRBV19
CASSSYQVAYMNEQFF
TGTGCCAGTAGTTCTTATCAGGTCGCTTATATGAATGAGCAGTTCTTC
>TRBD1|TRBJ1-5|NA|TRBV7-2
CASSFGGTDNQPQHF
TGTGCCAGCAGCTTTGGAGGGACAGATAATCAGCCCCAGCATTTT
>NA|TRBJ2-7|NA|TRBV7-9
CASSLGREDEQYF
TGTGCCAGCAGCTTGGGCAGGGAGGACGAGCAGTACTTC
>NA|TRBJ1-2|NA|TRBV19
CATRDINYGYTF
TGTGCCACCCGGGACATAAACTATGGCTACACCTTC
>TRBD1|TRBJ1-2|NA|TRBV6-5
CASSPQGLHGYTF
TGTGCCAGCAGTCCACAGGGGCTTCATGGCTACACCTTC
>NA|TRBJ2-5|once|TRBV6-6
CASGGAPQETQYF
TGTGCCAGCGGGGGGGCCCCTCAAGAGACCCAGTACTTC
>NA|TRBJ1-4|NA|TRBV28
CASSFPGSVGEKLFF
TGTGCCAGCAGTTTCCCGGGGTCGGTTGGTGAAAAACTGTTTTTT
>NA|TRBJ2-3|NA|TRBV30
CAWSGGGYTQYF
TGTGCCTGGAGTGGTGGCGGTTATACGCAGTATTTT
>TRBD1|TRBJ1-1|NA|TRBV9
CASSRQGIEAFF
TGTGCCAGCAGTCGACAGGGGATTGAAGCTTTCTTT
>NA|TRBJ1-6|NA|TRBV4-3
CASSQELRLNSPLHF
TGCGCCAGCAGCCAAGAATTGAGGCTGAATTCCCCCCTCCACTTT
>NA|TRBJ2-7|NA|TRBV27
CASRPLARGLHRYF
TGTGCCAGCCGCCCTCTTGCCAGGGGTCTCCATAGGTACTTC
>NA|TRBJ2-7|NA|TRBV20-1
CSATVYEQYF
TGCAGTGCAACGGTCTACGAGCAGTACTTC
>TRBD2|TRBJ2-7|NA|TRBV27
CASRRASGSHEQYF
TGTGCCAGCAGGAGAGCTAGCGGGAGTCACGAGCAGTACTTC
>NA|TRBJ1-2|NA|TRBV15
CATSRDYTASNYGYTF
TGTGCCACCAGCAGAGATTACACAGCCTCTAACTATGGCTACACCTTC
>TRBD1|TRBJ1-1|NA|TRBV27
CASSRPPGQGNTEAFF
TGTGCCAGCAGCCGACCCCCGGGACAGGGAAACACTGAAGCTTTCTTT
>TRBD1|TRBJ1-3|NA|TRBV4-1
CASSQAGQASSGNTIYF
TGCGCCAGCAGCCAAGCAGGACAGGCGAGCTCTGGAAACACCATATATTTT
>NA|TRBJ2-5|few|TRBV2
CASILRGTETQYF
TGTGCCAGCATCCTTCGGGGAACAGAGACCCAGTACTTC
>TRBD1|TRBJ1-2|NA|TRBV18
CASSPSGTGGEGGYTF
TGTGCCAGCTCACCCTCAGGGACAGGGGGCGAGGGTGGCTACACCTTC
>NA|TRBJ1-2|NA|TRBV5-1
CASSLSSDGYTF
TGCGCCAGCAGCTTGTCTTCGGATGGCTACACCTTC
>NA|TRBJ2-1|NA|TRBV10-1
CASSEGAYNEQFF
TGCGCCAGCAGTGAAGGGGCCTACAATGAGCAGTTCTTC
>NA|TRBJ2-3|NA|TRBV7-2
CASSLASRDTQYF
TGTGCCAGCAGCTTAGCGTCTCGGGATACGCAGTATTTT
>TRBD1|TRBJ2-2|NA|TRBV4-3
CASSQEWDRATGELFF
TGCGCCAGCAGCCAAGAGTGGGACAGGGCCACCGGGGAGCTGTTTTTT
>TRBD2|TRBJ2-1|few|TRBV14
CASSHRLAGFDNEQFF
TGTGCCAGCAGCCACCGTTTAGCGGGATTCGACAATGAGCAGTTCTTC
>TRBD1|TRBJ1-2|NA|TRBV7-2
CASSPQGVYGYTF
TGTGCCAGCAGCCCACAGGGGGTCTATGGCTACACCTTC
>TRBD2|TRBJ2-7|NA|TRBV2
CASSGLAGGVYEQYF
TGTGCCAGCAGTGGCCTAGCGGGAGGTGTCTACGAGCAGTACTTC